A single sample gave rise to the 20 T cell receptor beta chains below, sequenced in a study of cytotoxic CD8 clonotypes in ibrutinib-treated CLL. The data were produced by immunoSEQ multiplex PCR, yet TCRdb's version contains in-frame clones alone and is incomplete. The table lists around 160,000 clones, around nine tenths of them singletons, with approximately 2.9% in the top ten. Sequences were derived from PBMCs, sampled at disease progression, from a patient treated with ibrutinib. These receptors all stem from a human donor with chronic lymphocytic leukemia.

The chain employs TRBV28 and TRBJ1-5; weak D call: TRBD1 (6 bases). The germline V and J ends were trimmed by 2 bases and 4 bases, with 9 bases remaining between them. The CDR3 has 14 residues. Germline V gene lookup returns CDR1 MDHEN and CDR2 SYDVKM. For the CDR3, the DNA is TGTGCCAGCAGTTTAGACAGGTGGAATCAGCCCCAGCATTTT. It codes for CASSLDRWNQPQHF.

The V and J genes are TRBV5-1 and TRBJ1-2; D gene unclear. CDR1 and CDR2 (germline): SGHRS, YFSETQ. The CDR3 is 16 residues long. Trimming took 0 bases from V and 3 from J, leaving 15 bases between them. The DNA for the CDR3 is TGCGCCAGCAGCTTGGAGTGGTCAGCGGGGTACTATGGCTACACCTTC. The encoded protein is CASSLEWSAGYYGYTF.

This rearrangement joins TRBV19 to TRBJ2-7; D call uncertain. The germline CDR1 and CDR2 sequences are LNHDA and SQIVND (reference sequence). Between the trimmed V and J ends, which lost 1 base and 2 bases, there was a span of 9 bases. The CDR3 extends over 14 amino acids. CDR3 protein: CASSIASGTYEQYF. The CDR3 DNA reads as TGTGCCAGTAGTATAGCATCCGGCACCTACGAGCAGTACTTC.

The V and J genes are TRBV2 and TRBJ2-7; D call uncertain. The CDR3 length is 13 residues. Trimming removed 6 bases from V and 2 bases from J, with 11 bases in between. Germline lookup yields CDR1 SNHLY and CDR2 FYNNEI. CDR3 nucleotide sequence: TGTGCCAGCAGGCCAGGTGATCCCTACGAGCAGTACTTC. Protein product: CASRPGDPYEQYF.

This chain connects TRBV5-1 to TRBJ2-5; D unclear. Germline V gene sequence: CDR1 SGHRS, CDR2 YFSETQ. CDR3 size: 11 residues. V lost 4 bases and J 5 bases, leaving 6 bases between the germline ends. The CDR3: CASSEGETQYF. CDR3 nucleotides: TGCGCCAGCAGCGAAGGGGAGACCCAGTACTTC.

The CDR3 DNA reads as TGTGCCAGCAGCAAACTAGGCGACTACGAGCAGTACTTC. Amino acids: CASSKLGDYEQYF. This rearrangement joins TRBV11-2 to TRBJ2-7, with D perhaps matching TRBD2 (5 bases). The length of the CDR3 is 13 residues. Germline assignment: CDR1 SGHAT and CDR2 FQNNGV. The V end lost 5 bases, the J end lost 3 bases, and 11 bases lay between the germline ends.

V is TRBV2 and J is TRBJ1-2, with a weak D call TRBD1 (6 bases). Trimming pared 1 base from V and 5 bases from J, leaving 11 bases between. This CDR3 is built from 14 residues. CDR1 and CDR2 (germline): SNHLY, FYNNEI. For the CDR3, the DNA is TGTGCCAGCAGTGAAGGACAGGAGGGATATGGCTACACCTTC. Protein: CASSEGQEGYGYTF.

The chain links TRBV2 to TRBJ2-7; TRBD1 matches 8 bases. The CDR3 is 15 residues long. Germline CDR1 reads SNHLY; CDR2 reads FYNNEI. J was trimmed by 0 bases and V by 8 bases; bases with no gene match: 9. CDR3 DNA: TGTGCCAGCGGGGCTTTCGACAGGGGCTCCTACGAGCAGTACTTC. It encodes CASGAFDRGSYEQYF.

The CDR3: CASSYGRYTEAFF. CDR3 DNA sequence: TGTGCCAGCAGTTATGGGCGATACACTGAAGCTTTCTTT. J is TRBJ1-1 and V is TRBV6-5; D remains unclear. The CDR3 covers 13 residues. CDR1 MNHEY and CDR2 SVGAGI come from the germline V gene. V lost 3 bases, J lost 3 bases, and 8 bases lay in between.

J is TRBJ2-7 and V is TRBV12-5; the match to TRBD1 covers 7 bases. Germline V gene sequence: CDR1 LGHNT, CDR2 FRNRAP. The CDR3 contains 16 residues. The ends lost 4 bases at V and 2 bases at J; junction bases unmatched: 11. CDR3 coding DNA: TGTGCTAGTGGTTCCACCACCAAGGGGGCCACCTACGAGCAGTACTTC. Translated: CASGSTTKGATYEQYF.

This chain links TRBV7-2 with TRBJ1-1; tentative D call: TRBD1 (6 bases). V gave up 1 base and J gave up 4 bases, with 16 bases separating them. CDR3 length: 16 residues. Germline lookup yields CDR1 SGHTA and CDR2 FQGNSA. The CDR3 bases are TGTGCCAGCAGCTTAGTACAGGGAGGTATCGGCACTGAAGCTTTCTTT. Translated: CASSLVQGGIGTEAFF.

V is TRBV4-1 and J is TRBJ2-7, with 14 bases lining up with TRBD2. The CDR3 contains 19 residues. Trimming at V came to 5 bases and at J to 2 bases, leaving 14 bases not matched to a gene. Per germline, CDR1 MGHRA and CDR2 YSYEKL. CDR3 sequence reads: CASSSRSGTSGGRPYEQYF. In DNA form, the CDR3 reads TGCGCCAGCAGCTCGCGCTCCGGGACTAGCGGGGGCAGACCCTACGAGCAGTACTTC.

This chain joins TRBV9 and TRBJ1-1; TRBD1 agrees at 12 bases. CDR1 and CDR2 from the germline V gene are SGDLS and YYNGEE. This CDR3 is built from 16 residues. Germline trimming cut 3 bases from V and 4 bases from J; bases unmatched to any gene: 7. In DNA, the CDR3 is TGTGCCAGCAGCGCGAGAGGGACAGGGGGCGGCACTGAAGCTTTCTTT. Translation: CASSARGTGGGTEAFF.

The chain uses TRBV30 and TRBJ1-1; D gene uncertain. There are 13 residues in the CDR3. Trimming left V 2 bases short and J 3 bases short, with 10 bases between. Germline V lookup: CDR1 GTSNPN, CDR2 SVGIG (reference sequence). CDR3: CAWSRGSDTEAFF. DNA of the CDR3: TGTGCCTGGAGTAGAGGTTCGGACACTGAAGCTTTCTTT.

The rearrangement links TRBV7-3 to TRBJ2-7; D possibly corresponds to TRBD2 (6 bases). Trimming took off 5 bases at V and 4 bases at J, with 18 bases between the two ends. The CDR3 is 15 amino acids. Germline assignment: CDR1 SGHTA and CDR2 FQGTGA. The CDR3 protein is CASSLNGGRDYEQYF. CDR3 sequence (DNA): TGTGCCAGCAGCCTCAACGGGGGTCGGGATTACGAGCAGTACTTC.

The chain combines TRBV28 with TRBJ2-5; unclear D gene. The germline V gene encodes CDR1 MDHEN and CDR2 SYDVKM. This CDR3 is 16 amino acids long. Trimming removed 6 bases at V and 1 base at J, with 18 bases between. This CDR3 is CASSFSPDLLQETQYF. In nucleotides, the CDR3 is TGTGCCAGCAGCTTCTCCCCGGATCTTCTCCAAGAGACCCAGTACTTC.

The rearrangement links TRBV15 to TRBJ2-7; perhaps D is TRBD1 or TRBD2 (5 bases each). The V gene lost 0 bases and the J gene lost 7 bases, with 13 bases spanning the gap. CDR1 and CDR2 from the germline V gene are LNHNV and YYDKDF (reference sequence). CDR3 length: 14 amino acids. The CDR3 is CATSRDRGLSEQYF. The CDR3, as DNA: TGTGCCACCAGCAGAGATCGGGGCCTGTCGGAGCAGTACTTC.

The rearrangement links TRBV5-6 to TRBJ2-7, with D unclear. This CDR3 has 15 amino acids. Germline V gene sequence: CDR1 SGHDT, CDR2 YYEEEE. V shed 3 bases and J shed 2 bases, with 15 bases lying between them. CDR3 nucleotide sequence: TGTGCCAGCAGCTCGTCCCTAAGCCCGCCCTACGAGCAGTACTTC. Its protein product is CASSSSLSPPYEQYF.

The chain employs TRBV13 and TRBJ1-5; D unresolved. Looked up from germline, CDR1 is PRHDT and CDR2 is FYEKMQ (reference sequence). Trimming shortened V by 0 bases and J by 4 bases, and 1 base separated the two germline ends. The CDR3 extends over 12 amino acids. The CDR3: CASSLGNQPQHF. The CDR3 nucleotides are TGTGCCAGCAGCTTAGGGAATCAGCCCCAGCATTTT. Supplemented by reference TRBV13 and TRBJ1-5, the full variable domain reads AAGVIQSPRHLIKEKRETATLKCYPIPRHDTVYWYQQGPGQDPQFLISFYEKMQSDKGSIPDRFSAQQFSDYHSELNMSSLELGDSALYFCASSLGNQPQHFGDGTRLSIL.

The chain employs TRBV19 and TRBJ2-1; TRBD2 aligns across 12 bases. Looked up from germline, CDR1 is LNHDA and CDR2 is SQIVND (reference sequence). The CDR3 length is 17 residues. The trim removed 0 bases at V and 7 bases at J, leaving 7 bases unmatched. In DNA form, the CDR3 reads TGTGCCAGTAGTATAGAAGGGCCTAGCGGGAGGGAGAATGAGCAGTTCTTC. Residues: CASSIEGPSGRENEQFF. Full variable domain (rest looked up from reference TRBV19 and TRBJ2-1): DGGITQSPKYLFRKEGQNVTLSCEQNLNHDAMYWYRQDPGQGLRLIYYSQIVNDFQKGDIAEGYSVSREKKESFPLTVTSAQKNPTAFYLCASSIEGPSGRENEQFFGPGTRLTVL.